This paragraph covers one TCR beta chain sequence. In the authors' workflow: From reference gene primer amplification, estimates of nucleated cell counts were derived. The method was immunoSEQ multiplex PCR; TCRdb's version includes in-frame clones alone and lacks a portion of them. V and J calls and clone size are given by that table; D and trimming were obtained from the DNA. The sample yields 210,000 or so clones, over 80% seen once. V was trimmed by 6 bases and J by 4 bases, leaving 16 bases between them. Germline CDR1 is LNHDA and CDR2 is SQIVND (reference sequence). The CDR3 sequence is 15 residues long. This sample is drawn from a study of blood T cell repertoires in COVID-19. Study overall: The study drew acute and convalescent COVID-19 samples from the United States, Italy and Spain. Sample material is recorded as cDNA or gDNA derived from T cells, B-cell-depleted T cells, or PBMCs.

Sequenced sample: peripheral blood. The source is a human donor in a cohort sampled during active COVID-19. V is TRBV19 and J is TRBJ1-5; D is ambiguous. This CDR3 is CASRVTSLPNQPQHF. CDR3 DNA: TGTGCCAGTAGAGTTACCAGTTTACCTAATCAGCCCCAGCATTTT.